This entry lists 6 T cell receptor beta chains sequenced from one sample in a study of beta chain features in type 1 diabetes. Study-wide points: Shortening of TCRB CDR3s, moderate but significant, appeared in all four CD4+ subsets of Type 1 diabetes patients.

Expressed TCRB transcripts were sequenced, since all the RNA that had been isolated was reverse transcribed. Only in-frame clones appear in the TCRdb table, and some are missing; sequencing was by immunoSEQ multiplex PCR. The data hold 200,000 to 250,000 clones, with around 13% observed a single time. Their recognized antigens are unknown. The sequencing sample was made of naive CD4+ T cells from blood. These TCRs come from a man between 25 and 39 years old with type 1 diabetes.

In this sample, this clone turned up a few times. V gene TRBV6-5 combines with J gene TRBJ2-7; D is perhaps TRBD2 (6 bases). Looked up from germline, CDR1 is MNHEY and CDR2 is SVGAGI. This CDR3 has 12 amino acids. This CDR3 reads CATKEGPYEQYF. The CDR3 nucleotides read TGTGCTACCAAGGAGGGTCCCTACGAGCAGTACTTC.

This chain joins TRBV27 and TRBJ1-2, with 10 bases lining up with TRBD1. The CDR3 totals 13 residues. CDR1 MNHEY and CDR2 SMNVEV come from the germline V gene (reference sequence). Losses at the gene ends were 5 bases for V and 9 bases for J; bases not matched to a gene: 6. For the CDR3, the DNA is TGTGCCAGCAGTCTCCCGACAGGGGGCAGCTACACCTTC. It encodes CASSLPTGGSYTF.

This clone was detected a few times. The rearrangement uses TRBV19 and TRBJ2-7, with TRBD2 as a possible D gene (6 bases). Germline values: CDR1 LNHDA, CDR2 SQIVND (reference sequence). Trimming removed 4 bases at V and 0 bases at J, with 10 bases between. CDR3 length: 14 residues. The CDR3 region is CASSRPGVSYEQYF. The CDR3 DNA reads TGTGCCAGTAGTAGGCCGGGAGTCTCCTACGAGCAGTACTTC.

The CDR3 nucleotides are TGTGCCAGCAGTGCCGAACAGGGGGCTGAGTATGGCTACACCTTC. Encoded protein: CASSAEQGAEYGYTF. The rearrangement joins TRBV2 to TRBJ1-2, with 9 bases aligning to TRBD1. Germline-derived CDR1 and CDR2 are SNHLY and FYNNEI. V shed 4 bases, J shed 5 bases, and the junction held 8 bases outside the gene matches. The CDR3 extends over 15 amino acids.

This clone was seen more than once but under ten times. V gene TRBV5-1 combines with J gene TRBJ1-2, with no clear D. Germline loops: CDR1 SGHRS, CDR2 YFSETQ. The CDR3 has 14 residues. The V end lost 4 bases, the J end lost 8 bases, and 18 bases lay between the germline ends. The CDR3: CASSPAVGGRGYTF. The CDR3 DNA is TGCGCCAGCAGCCCGGCGGTCGGAGGACGGGGCTACACCTTC. Looking up the rest from reference TRBV5-1 and TRBJ1-2 gives the full variable domain: KAGVTQTPRYLIKTRGQQVTLSCSPISGHRSVSWYQQTPGQGLQFLFEYFSETQRNKGNFPGRFSGRQFSNSRSEMNVSTLELGDSALYLCASSPAVGGRGYTFGSGTRLTVV.

This clone was observed a few times. CDR3 amino acids: CASSLEGGANQPQHF. The CDR3 coding sequence is TGCGCCAGCAGCTTGGAAGGGGGCGCGAATCAGCCCCAGCATTTT. The chain combines TRBV5-1 with TRBJ1-5, with 7 bases matching TRBD1. The CDR3 is 15 residues long. In germline, CDR1 is SGHRS, CDR2 YFSETQ. V lost 0 bases, J lost 4 bases, and 4 bases stayed unmatched.